Listed below are T cell receptor beta chains from one sample, sequenced in a study of T cells after yellow fever vaccination. TCRdb re-called the 5' RACE reads through MiXCR, storing one row per CDR3 protein. The data show more than 65,000 distinct CDR3 sequences, with 13% seen just once and around 25% held by the top ten. Sequences were derived from CD8+ T cells not binding an NS4B(214-222) dextramer, sorted from PBMCs, sampled 21 days after the first yellow fever vaccination. All receptors derive from a man between 18 and 29 years old who received the YFV17D yellow fever vaccine. CDR3s include the opening cysteine and the closing phenylalanine or tryptophan. The D gene is left open where the match is weak. Clone size, where shown, is once, few, many, or a class for clones that have expanded.

v_call	d_call	j_call	clone_size	cdr3_aa	cdr3_nt
TRBV11-2	-	TRBJ2-1	-	CASSLGPRGKGSFF	TGTGCCAGCAGCTTAGGCCCCCGGGGCAAGGGGTCGTTCTTC
TRBV4-1	-	TRBJ1-1	-	CASSQLQGWTEAFF	TGCGCCAGCAGCCAGCTACAGGGATGGACTGAAGCTTTCTTT
TRBV9	-	TRBJ2-7	few	CASSVGGGAVYEQYF	TGTGCCAGCAGCGTAGGGGGTGGGGCGGTGTACGAGCAGTACTTC
TRBV19	-	TRBJ1-1	few	CASSTTLNTEAFF	TGTGCCAGTAGTACCACCTTGAACACTGAAGCTTTCTTT
TRBV20-1	-	TRBJ2-1	many	CSANHPYGGSYNEQFF	TGCAGTGCGAACCACCCCTACGGGGGCTCCTACAATGAGCAGTTCTTC
TRBV6-1	TRBD2	TRBJ2-7	-	CASSESGGEQYF	TGTGCCAGCAGTGAATCGGGAGGCGAGCAGTACTTC
TRBV7-2	TRBD2	TRBJ2-1	few	CASSRRGDSYNEQFF	TGTGCCAGCAGCCGCCGGGGGGACTCCTACAATGAGCAGTTCTTC
TRBV20-1	TRBD1	TRBJ2-4	-	CSARSRGPVAKNIQYF	TGCAGTGCTAGAAGCAGGGGGCCCGTAGCCAAAAACATTCAGTACTTC
TRBV19	-	TRBJ2-3	-	CASTGRRDTDTQYF	TGTGCCAGTACAGGCAGGAGGGACACAGATACGCAGTATTTT
TRBV27	-	TRBJ2-5	few	CASSFDQETQYF	TGTGCCAGCAGTTTCGACCAAGAGACCCAGTACTTC
TRBV11-2	-	TRBJ2-7	-	CASSLEWADSYEQYF	TGTGCCAGCAGCTTAGAGTGGGCGGATTCCTACGAGCAGTACTTC
TRBV7-6	-	TRBJ1-2	-	CASSLGVGVSGDGYTF	TGTGCCAGCAGCTTAGGGGTCGGGGTATCGGGGGATGGCTACACCTTC
TRBV4-1	-	TRBJ2-6	few	CASSPTPGNSGANVLTF	TGCGCCAGCAGTCCAACCCCCGGGAACTCTGGGGCCAACGTCCTGACTTTC
TRBV4-1	TRBD1	TRBJ2-7	few	CASSPPDRGYEQYF	TGCGCCAGCAGCCCTCCGGACAGGGGCTACGAGCAGTACTTC
TRBV25-1	-	TRBJ2-1	few	CASSVSGEQFF	TGTGCCAGCAGTGTGTCCGGTGAGCAGTTCTTC
TRBV12-3/TRBV12-4	TRBD2	TRBJ2-3	few	CASSVRTSGGDTQYF	TGTGCCAGCAGTGTCAGGACTAGCGGGGGCGATACGCAGTATTTT
TRBV20-1	-	TRBJ2-3	few	CSARETQGTDTQYF	TGCAGTGCTAGGGAAACTCAGGGGACAGATACGCAGTATTTT
TRBV11-1	-	TRBJ1-1	-	CASSLESATVPLLAEAFF	TGTGCCAGCAGCTTAGAGTCGGCGACAGTCCCGCTTCTCGCTGAAGCTTTCTTT
TRBV4-2	-	TRBJ2-1	once	CASSQGRGGSYNEQFF	TGTGCCAGCAGCCAAGGCAGAGGGGGCTCCTACAATGAGCAGTTCTTC
TRBV5-3	-	TRBJ1-1	-	CARSLDGRGDTEAFF	TGTGCCAGAAGCTTGGATGGCAGGGGAGACACTGAAGCTTTCTTT
TRBV5-5	-	TRBJ2-1	many	CASTRLPGLEQFF	TGTGCCAGCACCCGTCTCCCCGGTTTGGAGCAGTTCTTC
TRBV29-1	-	TRBJ2-5	many	CSVGERAETQYF	TGCAGCGTTGGGGAACGGGCAGAGACCCAGTACTTC
TRBV20-1	-	TRBJ2-5	few	CSARDGRPQETQYF	TGCAGTGCTAGAGACGGCAGGCCCCAAGAGACCCAGTACTTC
TRBV13	TRBD1	TRBJ2-1	few	CASSLGTGVRNEQFF	TGTGCCAGCAGCTTGGGGACAGGGGTTAGGAATGAGCAGTTCTTC
TRBV15	-	TRBJ2-1	few	CATSRVNNNEQFF	TGTGCCACCAGCAGAGTAAACAACAATGAGCAGTTCTTC
TRBV21-1	-	TRBJ2-4	-	CASSWGDREVLLAKNIQYF	TGTGCCAGCAGCTGGGGGGACAGGGAAGTATTATTAGCCAAAAACATTCAGTACTTC
TRBV5-1	-	TRBJ2-6	-	CASCVGAGANVLTF	TGCGCCAGCTGCGTCGGGGCTGGGGCCAACGTCCTGACTTTC
TRBV4-1	TRBD1	TRBJ2-1	-	CASSHLGTGTYNEQFF	TGCGCCAGCAGCCATCTAGGGACAGGGACTTACAATGAGCAGTTCTTC
TRBV6-2/TRBV6-3	-	TRBJ2-2	-	CASSHTGELFF	TGTGCCAGCAGCCATACCGGGGAGCTGTTTTTT
TRBV7-9	TRBD1	TRBJ1-1	few	CASSHGQVNTEAFF	TGTGCCAGCAGCCACGGACAGGTTAACACTGAAGCTTTCTTT